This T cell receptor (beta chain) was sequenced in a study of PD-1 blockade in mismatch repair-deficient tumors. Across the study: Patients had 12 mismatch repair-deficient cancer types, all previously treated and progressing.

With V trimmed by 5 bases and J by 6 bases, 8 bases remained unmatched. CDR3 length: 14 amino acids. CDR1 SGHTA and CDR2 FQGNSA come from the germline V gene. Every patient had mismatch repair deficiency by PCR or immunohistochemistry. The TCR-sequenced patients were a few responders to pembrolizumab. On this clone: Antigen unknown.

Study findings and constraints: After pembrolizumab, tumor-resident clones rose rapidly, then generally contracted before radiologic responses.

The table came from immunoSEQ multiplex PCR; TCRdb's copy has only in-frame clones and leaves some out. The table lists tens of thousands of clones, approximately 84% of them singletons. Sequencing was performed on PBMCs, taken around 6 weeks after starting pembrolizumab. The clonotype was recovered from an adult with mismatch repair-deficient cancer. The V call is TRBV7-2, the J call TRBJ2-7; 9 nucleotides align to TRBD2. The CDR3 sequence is CASSIFSGRSEQYF. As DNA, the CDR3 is TGTGCCAGCAGCATCTTTAGCGGGAGAAGCGAGCAGTACTTC.